Presented here are 27 T cell receptor beta chains from one specimen sequenced in a study of T cell responses to AZD1222 COVID-19 vaccine. Assay used: immunoSEQ multiplex PCR; TCRdb lists only in-frame clones, some missing. The top ten hold about 7.5% of the sample, which has some 92,000 clones, about 89% seen once. The sequenced sample was peripheral blood, obtained on day 0 of AZD1222 vaccination. Every receptor here comes from an adult in good health.

The chain links TRBV7-9 to TRBJ1-2; 9 bases line up with TRBD1. The CDR3 loop spans 15 amino acids. Trimming cost V 3 bases and J 3 bases; bases outside gene matches: 5. CDR1 is SEHNR and CDR2 is FQNEAQ in the germline V gene (reference sequence). The CDR3 region is CASSFEDRGDYGYTF. In DNA form, the CDR3 reads TGTGCCAGCAGCTTTGAAGACAGGGGGGACTATGGCTACACCTTC. Drawing the rest from reference TRBV7-9 and TRBJ1-2, the complete variable domain is DTGVSQNPRHKITKRGQNVTFRCDPISEHNRLYWYRQTLGQGPEFLTYFQNEAQLEKSRLLSDRFSAERPKGSFSTLEIQRTEQGDSAMYLCASSFEDRGDYGYTFGSGTRLTVV.

This clone was picked up one time. V gene TRBV12-3 or TRBV12-4 combines with J gene TRBJ2-4, with TRBD1 identical over 9 bases. This CDR3 has 13 residues. J gave up 12 bases and V 6 bases, and 9 bases lay outside the gene matches. The CDR3 reads CASSPNPDRGQYF. Here the CDR3 DNA reads TGTGCCAGCAGCCCTAACCCGGACAGGGGTCAGTACTTC.

The chain recombines TRBV9 with TRBJ2-2; 11 nucleotides match TRBD2. V shed 4 bases, J shed 5 bases, and the junction held 4 bases outside the gene matches. This CDR3 is built from 15 residues. Per the germline V gene, CDR1 is SGDLS and CDR2 is YYNGEE. The CDR3 nucleotides are TGTGCCAGCAGCACCAGGACTAGCGGGACCGGGGAGCTGTTTTTT. Translating it yields CASSTRTSGTGELFF.

The sample holds one count of this clone. The chain uses TRBV30 and TRBJ1-5, with 9 bases fitting TRBD1. Trimming cost V 0 bases and J 4 bases; bases outside gene matches: 4. There are 15 residues in the CDR3. Germline V gene lookup returns CDR1 GTSNPN and CDR2 SVGIG (reference sequence). The CDR3 here is CAWSVQGAPNQPQHF. As DNA, the CDR3 is TGTGCCTGGAGTGTACAGGGGGCTCCTAATCAGCCCCAGCATTTT.

This clone was seen only a few times. This chain uses TRBV7-6 with TRBJ1-3; D uncertain. V was cut by 1 base and J by 1 base, with 8 bases left in between. This CDR3 is 15 amino acids long. Germline V gene sequence: CDR1 SGHVS, CDR2 FNYEAQ. DNA of the CDR3: TGTGCCAGCAGCTTAGGGTCCTTATCTGGAAACACCATATATTTT. Translated, it gives CASSLGSLSGNTIYF.

The chain recombines TRBV6-5 with TRBJ2-1; D gene unclear. This CDR3 region has 14 residues. The V and J ends lost 7 bases and 0 bases respectively, with 10 bases between them. Germline V gives CDR1 MNHEY, CDR2 SVGAGI. CDR3: CASTKASSYNEQFF. The CDR3 coding sequence is TGTGCCAGCACCAAGGCGAGCTCCTACAATGAGCAGTTCTTC.

This chain uses TRBV5-1 with TRBJ1-4; D is possibly TRBD1 (6 bases). CDR1 is SGHRS, CDR2 YFSETQ, per germline. The V gene lost 5 bases and the J gene lost 6 bases, with 11 bases spanning the gap. The length of the CDR3 is 13 residues. CDR3 in amino acids: CASRRGGDEKLFF. For the CDR3, the DNA is TGCGCCAGCAGAAGGGGGGGCGATGAAAAACTGTTTTTT.

The chain is built from TRBV2 and TRBJ2-2, with 10 nucleotides matching TRBD1. Per germline, CDR1 SNHLY and CDR2 FYNNEI. The length of the CDR3 is 16 residues. V lost 4 bases, J lost 3 bases, and 5 bases stayed unmatched. The CDR3 region is CASSVRQGADTGELFF. The CDR3 DNA reads as TGTGCCAGCAGTGTGAGACAGGGGGCTGACACCGGGGAGCTGTTTTTT.

This sequence joins TRBV5-1 and TRBJ2-1; a possible D gene is TRBD1 (6 bases). The length of the CDR3 is 13 residues. Germline CDR1 and CDR2: SGHRS and YFSETQ. Trimming left V 0 bases short and J 10 bases short, with 11 bases between. The CDR3 spells CASSLGWGQEQFF. In DNA, the CDR3 is TGCGCCAGCAGCTTGGGGTGGGGGCAGGAGCAGTTCTTC.

This clone was seen more than once but under ten times. The J gene is TRBJ1-1, the V gene TRBV7-8; 7 bases agree with TRBD1. With 4 bases clipped from V and 5 bases from J, the junction kept 13 bases outside the gene matches. Germline CDR1 is SGHVS and CDR2 is FQNEAQ. This CDR3 is 16 amino acids long. CDR3 protein: CASSSRSRQGGTEAFF. The DNA of the CDR3 is TGTGCCAGCAGCTCCCGTTCTCGACAGGGTGGGACTGAAGCTTTCTTT.

The rearrangement uses TRBV4-2 and TRBJ2-7; the D is unclear. The CDR3 spans 14 residues. Germline CDR1 LGHNA, CDR2 YNFKEQ. Trimming shortened V by 0 bases and J by 1 base, and 7 bases separated the two germline ends. DNA for the CDR3: TGTGCCAGCAGCCAAGAAAGGGTGTCCTACGAGCAGTACTTC. Translated: CASSQERVSYEQYF.

V usage is TRBV29-1 and J usage is TRBJ2-7; maybe TRBD1 (5 bases). The CDR3 sequence is 11 residues long. Trimming took off 4 bases at V and 3 bases at J, with 7 bases between the two ends. Germline-derived CDR1 and CDR2 are SQVTM and ANQGSEA. The CDR3 region has the DNA TGCAGCGTTGGGACAAGCTACGAGCAGTACTTC. It is translated as CSVGTSYEQYF.

V and J are TRBV7-9 and TRBJ1-4; D ambiguous. Per the germline V gene, CDR1 is SEHNR and CDR2 is FQNEAQ (reference sequence). CDR3 length: 16 amino acids. V was pared by 8 bases and J by 0 bases, with 16 bases between. CDR3 coding DNA: TGTGCCAGCGACACGGGTGCGGCGACAACTAATGAAAAACTGTTTTTT. It codes for CASDTGAATTNEKLFF. The whole variable domain, remainder taken from reference TRBV7-9 and TRBJ1-4, is DTGVSQNPRHKITKRGQNVTFRCDPISEHNRLYWYRQTLGQGPEFLTYFQNEAQLEKSRLLSDRFSAERPKGSFSTLEIQRTEQGDSAMYLCASDTGAATTNEKLFFGSGTQLSVL.

The DNA of the CDR3 is TGTGCCATCAGGGCCGGGACAGGGGGTAGCACAGATACGCAGTATTTT. Protein sequence: CAIRAGTGGSTDTQYF. The chain is built from TRBV10-3 and TRBJ2-3; 11 bases match TRBD1. Germline CDR1 and CDR2: ENHRY and SYGVKD. Unmatched junction bases numbered 5, after V lost 6 bases and J lost 0 bases. This CDR3 spans 16 amino acids.

The rearrangement links TRBV5-1 to TRBJ1-6; D is unclear. This CDR3 region has 13 residues. V lost 5 bases, J lost 1 base, and 4 bases lay in between. Germline CDR1 is SGHRS and CDR2 is YFSETQ. The CDR3: CASRNSYNSPLHF. The CDR3 DNA sequence: TGCGCCAGCAGGAATTCCTATAATTCACCCCTCCACTTT.

The chain carries TRBV19 and TRBJ1-3, with 9 nucleotides matching TRBD1. The CDR3 loop spans 15 amino acids. V dropped 7 bases and J dropped 2; count of bases not matched to a gene: 6. Germline V gene lookup returns CDR1 LNHDA and CDR2 SQIVND (reference sequence). The CDR3 bases are TGTGCCAGTACCCAGGGACAGGGCCCTGGAAACACCATATATTTT. Its protein product is CASTQGQGPGNTIYF. Variable domain in full (rest from reference TRBV19 and TRBJ1-3): DGGITQSPKYLFRKEGQNVTLSCEQNLNHDAMYWYRQDPGQGLRLIYYSQIVNDFQKGDIAEGYSVSREKKESFPLTVTSAQKNPTAFYLCASTQGQGPGNTIYFGEGSWLTVV.

This clone came up once. The genes are TRBV3-1 (or the pseudogene TRBV3-2) and TRBJ2-3, with 10 bases lining up with TRBD2. CDR1 is LGHDT and CDR2 is YNNKEL in the germline V gene (reference sequence). The CDR3 has 20 residues. V was pared by 0 bases and J by 0 bases, with 12 bases of the junction left unmatched. The CDR3 spells CASSQEVLGLASASTDTQYF. The CDR3 DNA sequence: TGTGCCAGCAGCCAAGAGGTTCTGGGACTAGCGTCCGCCAGCACAGATACGCAGTATTTT.

This rearrangement joins TRBV5-1 to TRBJ1-2; tentatively, D is TRBD1 (5 bases). Trimming cost V 2 bases and J 8 bases, with 22 bases left between them. CDR1 and CDR2 from the germline V gene are SGHRS and YFSETQ. The CDR3 extends over 16 amino acids. The CDR3 protein is CASSLSGTDLSWGYTF. DNA of the CDR3: TGCGCCAGCAGCTTATCCGGGACCGATCTCTCGTGGGGCTACACCTTC.

The V and J genes are TRBV5-1 and TRBJ1-2; 7 nucleotides align to TRBD1. From germline, CDR1 is SGHRS and CDR2 YFSETQ. J gave up 4 bases and V 4 bases, and 7 bases lay outside the gene matches. CDR3 length: 14 amino acids. CDR3 region: CASSSDRVAYGYTF. Here the CDR3 DNA reads TGCGCCAGCAGCAGTGACAGGGTGGCCTATGGCTACACCTTC.

In its sample, this clone was seen once. The chain recombines TRBV10-3 with TRBJ1-3; weak D call: TRBD1 (6 bases). This CDR3 has 14 residues. Trimming took 11 bases from V and 0 from J, leaving 14 bases between them. Looked up from germline, CDR1 is ENHRY and CDR2 is SYGVKD. This CDR3 reads CAVNRDTSGNTIYF. The CDR3 DNA reads TGTGCCGTCAACCGGGACACCTCTGGAAACACCATATATTTT.

This clone appeared a single time. The rearrangement uses TRBV7-9 and TRBJ2-7; 8 bases are shared with TRBD1. V was pared by 4 bases and J by 2 bases, with 7 bases of the junction left unmatched. CDR1 and CDR2 from the germline V gene are SEHNR and FQNEAQ (reference sequence). The CDR3 has 15 amino acids. The CDR3 loop reads CASSYRDRKPYEQYF. CDR3 nucleotide sequence: TGTGCCAGCAGCTACCGGGACAGGAAACCCTACGAGCAGTACTTC.

This chain uses TRBV4-3 with TRBJ1-3; D is possibly TRBD1 (6 bases). This CDR3 has 18 amino acids. Deletions cut 3 bases from V and 1 base from J, with 19 bases between. CDR1 is LGHNA, CDR2 YSLEER, per germline. CDR3 residues: CASSHTPPGQISGNTIYF. The CDR3 region has the DNA TGCGCCAGCAGCCATACCCCTCCTGGACAGATTTCTGGAAACACCATATATTTT.

The rearrangement uses TRBV9 and TRBJ1-1; 9 positions match TRBD1. V was clipped by 4 bases and J by 6 bases; unmatched bases: 4. The CDR3 is made up of 13 amino acids. Germline CDR1 SGDLS, CDR2 YYNGEE. In DNA, the CDR3 is TGTGCCAGCAGCCACACAGGGGGCGCTGAAGCTTTCTTT. Protein sequence: CASSHTGGAEAFF.

The sample holds one count of this clone. This chain uses TRBV2 with TRBJ1-5; perhaps TRBD1 as D (6 bases). Germline CDR1 SNHLY, CDR2 FYNNEI. The germline V and J ends were trimmed by 1 base and 3 bases, with 16 bases remaining between them. This CDR3 has 17 amino acids. CDR3 sequence (DNA): TGTGCCAGCAGTGAAGAGAGGTGGTGGGACACCAATCAGCCCCAGCATTTT. It codes for CASSEERWWDTNQPQHF.

The chain links TRBV7-3 to TRBJ2-1; the D gene is possibly TRBD1 (6 bases). V was cut by 8 bases and J by 0 bases, with 17 bases left in between. CDR1 and CDR2 (germline): SGHTA, FQGTGA. The CDR3 sequence is 16 residues long. CDR3 coding DNA: TGTGCCAGCGGACGTACAGGGCCGAGCTCCTACAATGAGCAGTTCTTC. Its protein is CASGRTGPSSYNEQFF.

The gene calls are TRBV5-1 and TRBJ1-1, with 9 bases lining up with TRBD1. Per germline, CDR1 SGHRS and CDR2 YFSETQ. V lost 2 bases and J lost 0; bases outside the gene matches: 5. The CDR3 length is 16 residues. CDR3 sequence: CASSLQGAWVNTEAFF. The CDR3 coding sequence is TGCGCCAGCAGCTTACAGGGGGCGTGGGTGAACACTGAAGCTTTCTTT.

The chain uses TRBV4-1 and TRBJ1-5; 7 positions match TRBD1. The CDR3 has 14 residues. The trim removed 0 bases at V and 4 bases at J, leaving 0 bases unmatched. Germline V lookup: CDR1 MGHRA, CDR2 YSYEKL. CDR3 bases: TGCGCCAGCAGCCAAGAACAGGGGAATCAGCCCCAGCATTTT. Amino acid sequence: CASSQEQGNQPQHF.